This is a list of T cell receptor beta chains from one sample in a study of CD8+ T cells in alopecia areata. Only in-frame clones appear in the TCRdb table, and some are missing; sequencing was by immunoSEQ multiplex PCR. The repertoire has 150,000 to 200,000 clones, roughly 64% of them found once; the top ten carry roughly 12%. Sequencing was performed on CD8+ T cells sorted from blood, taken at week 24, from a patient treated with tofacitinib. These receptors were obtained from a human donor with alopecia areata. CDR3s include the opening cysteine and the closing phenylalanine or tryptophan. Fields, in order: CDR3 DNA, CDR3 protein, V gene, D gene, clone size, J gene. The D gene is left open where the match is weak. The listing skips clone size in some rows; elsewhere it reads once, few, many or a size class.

CDR3 DNA: TGTGCCACCAGCACGGTTGCAACTAATGAAAAACTGTTTTTT
CDR3 protein: CATSTVATNEKLFF
V gene: TRBV15
D gene: NA
clone size: NA
J gene: TRBJ1-4

CDR3 DNA: TGTGCCAGCAGTCCCGTAGGGTACGAGCAGTACTTC
CDR3 protein: CASSPVGYEQYF
V gene: TRBV27
D gene: NA
clone size: NA
J gene: TRBJ2-7

CDR3 DNA: TGTGCCAGCAGCACAGACGGTTTCAATCAGCCCCAGCATTTT
CDR3 protein: CASSTDGFNQPQHF
V gene: TRBV5-6
D gene: NA
clone size: NA
J gene: TRBJ1-5

CDR3 DNA: TGTGCCTGGAGTGGCCGAGGGGAGAGTGATGGCTACACCTTC
CDR3 protein: CAWSGRGESDGYTF
V gene: TRBV30
D gene: NA
clone size: once
J gene: TRBJ1-2

CDR3 DNA: TGCGCCAGCAGCCAAGGCAGGGGGGATACGCAGTATTTT
CDR3 protein: CASSQGRGDTQYF
V gene: TRBV4-1
D gene: TRBD1
clone size: NA
J gene: TRBJ2-3

CDR3 DNA: TGTGCCAGCAAGGGGCGTTCAGCTTTCTTT
CDR3 protein: CASKGRSAFF
V gene: TRBV2
D gene: NA
clone size: NA
J gene: TRBJ1-1

CDR3 DNA: TGTGCCAGCAGCCGCGGACAGGGTTTAGTAGATACGCAGTATTTT
CDR3 protein: CASSRGQGLVDTQYF
V gene: TRBV7-3
D gene: TRBD1
clone size: NA
J gene: TRBJ2-3

CDR3 DNA: TGTGCCAGCAGGAACCGGGACAGGGGCCTCGAGACCCAGTACTTC
CDR3 protein: CASRNRDRGLETQYF
V gene: TRBV6-5
D gene: TRBD1
clone size: NA
J gene: TRBJ2-5

CDR3 DNA: TGTGCCAGCGGACTTAGGGCGAATACGCAGTATTTT
CDR3 protein: CASGLRANTQYF
V gene: TRBV4-2
D gene: NA
clone size: few
J gene: TRBJ2-3

CDR3 DNA: TGTGCCAGTATGGAGGGTACAAGCAATCAGCCCCAGCATTTT
CDR3 protein: CASMEGTSNQPQHF
V gene: TRBV19
D gene: NA
clone size: NA
J gene: TRBJ1-5

CDR3 DNA: TGTGCCAGCAGTTCCCCGGCGGCGGGATGGAATTCACCCCTCCACTTT
CDR3 protein: CASSSPAAGWNSPLHF
V gene: TRBV27
D gene: NA
clone size: once
J gene: TRBJ1-6

CDR3 DNA: TGTGCCAGCAGCTTAGCCGCCGGGGGGGCAACCGGGGAGCTGTTTTTT
CDR3 protein: CASSLAAGGATGELFF
V gene: TRBV7-6
D gene: TRBD2
clone size: NA
J gene: TRBJ2-2

CDR3 DNA: TGTGCCAGCAGCGCAGACTTCGACTGGGACTATGGCTACACCTTC
CDR3 protein: CASSADFDWDYGYTF
V gene: TRBV9
D gene: NA
clone size: NA
J gene: TRBJ1-2

CDR3 DNA: TGTGCCAGCAGCCCAAGGGACGGGTACACTGAAGCTTTCTTT
CDR3 protein: CASSPRDGYTEAFF
V gene: TRBV13
D gene: NA
clone size: NA
J gene: TRBJ1-1

CDR3 DNA: TGTGCCAGCAGCCCCTCAATCTACGAGCAGTACTTC
CDR3 protein: CASSPSIYEQYF
V gene: TRBV7-6
D gene: NA
clone size: few
J gene: TRBJ2-7

CDR3 DNA: TGTGCCAGCAGTTTTCAGCCCCAGCATTTT
CDR3 protein: CASSFQPQHF
V gene: TRBV9
D gene: NA
clone size: NA
J gene: TRBJ1-5

CDR3 DNA: TGTGCCAGCAGGGACGGGAGGAAGAACACTGAAGCTTTCTTT
CDR3 protein: CASRDGRKNTEAFF
V gene: TRBV14
D gene: NA
clone size: NA
J gene: TRBJ1-1

CDR3 DNA: TGTGCCAGCAGTCTGGGGCCTTCGGGCGAGCAGTACTTC
CDR3 protein: CASSLGPSGEQYF
V gene: TRBV6-5
D gene: NA
clone size: NA
J gene: TRBJ2-7

CDR3 DNA: TGTGCCAGCAGCGTAGCAGGGGTTAACACTGAAGCTTTCTTT
CDR3 protein: CASSVAGVNTEAFF
V gene: TRBV9
D gene: NA
clone size: once
J gene: TRBJ1-1

CDR3 DNA: TGTGCCAGCAGGACAGGGCGTGAAGCTTTCTTT
CDR3 protein: CASRTGREAFF
V gene: TRBV25-1
D gene: TRBD1
clone size: few
J gene: TRBJ1-1

CDR3 DNA: TGTGCCAGCAGTGTTGCAGGAGGCTACACCTTC
CDR3 protein: CASSVAGGYTF
V gene: TRBV2
D gene: NA
clone size: NA
J gene: TRBJ1-2

CDR3 DNA: TGTGCCAGCAGCCCCCCGGGGCTCTATGGCTACACCTTC
CDR3 protein: CASSPPGLYGYTF
V gene: TRBV7-8
D gene: NA
clone size: NA
J gene: TRBJ1-2